This TCR beta chain derives from a study of T cell repertoires in cytomegalovirus infection (dated by TCRdb to between 2017 and 2020). Turning to the overall study: The HLA type of each donor mattered for the analysis, because public TCR beta signatures pointed to carriage of CMV infection along with the matching HLA type.

Sequencing took place on an Illumina HiSeq 1500. TCRdb passed the public sequencing reads through fastp at Q25 and MiXCR, retaining productive beta sequences. Duplicate CDR3 protein sequences are folded into a single record with the most common DNA and genes. The sample yields fewer than 700,000 distinct CDR3 sequences; 20% to 30% were counted once. Roughly 8% of the sample is in the top ten clones. Note on this clonotype: Its binding antigen is unknown. There are no base qualities to consult, and no much larger clone falls within one base.

The full study reports these points: In the ex vivo response, HLA-C-restricted CMV-specific TCR beta clonotypes were dominant, and in two of eight donors the single most frequent clonotype came from this HLA-C-restricted group. Cumulative frequency of public TCR beta family members discriminated carriers of CMV infection plus the relevant HLA type in this cohort and an independent roughly 330-donor cohort.

Sequencing input: CD8+ T cells from PBMCs. The sequence derives from a human donor in good health (CMV status not recorded). Some clones in this sample may be carry-over from other donors' samples.

Here is the DNA: TGTGCCAGCAGCCCCTTTCGTGTGGCAGCCCTTTACAATGAGCAGTTCTTC. It encodes CASSPFRVAALYNEQFF. This chain is built from TRBV27 and TRBJ2-1; there is no confident call for the D gene. V is cut by 6 bases and J by 4 bases, and the space between the germline ends is 22 bases. As encoded in the germline V gene (reference sequence), CDR1 is MNHEY while CDR2 is SMNVEV. Counted from cysteine to phenylalanine, this CDR3 has 17 amino acids. CDR3 DNA is the only sequence kept; it has 51 bases, read in frame from the first base.